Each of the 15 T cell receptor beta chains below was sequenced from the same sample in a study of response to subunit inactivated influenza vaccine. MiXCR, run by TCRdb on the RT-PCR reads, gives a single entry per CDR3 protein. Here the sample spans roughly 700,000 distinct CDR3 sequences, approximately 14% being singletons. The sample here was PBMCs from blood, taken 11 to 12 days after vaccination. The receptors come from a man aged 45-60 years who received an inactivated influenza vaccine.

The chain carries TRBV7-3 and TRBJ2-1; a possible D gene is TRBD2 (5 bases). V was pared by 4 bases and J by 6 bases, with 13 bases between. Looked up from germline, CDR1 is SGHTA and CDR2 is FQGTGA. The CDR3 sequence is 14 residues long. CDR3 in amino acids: CASSSGVPGNEQFF. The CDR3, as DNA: TGTGCCAGCAGCTCCGGGGTCCCTGGCAATGAGCAGTTCTTC.

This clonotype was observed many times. The CDR3 spells CSARGGSSYNEQFF. The CDR3 DNA reads TGCAGTGCTAGGGGCGGGAGCTCCTACAATGAGCAGTTCTTC. The chain is built from TRBV20-1 and TRBJ2-1; 7 nucleotides line up with TRBD2. Trimming cost V 3 bases and J 0 bases; bases outside gene matches: 2. The CDR3 length is 14 residues. CDR1 is DFQATT, CDR2 SNEGSKA, per germline (reference sequence).

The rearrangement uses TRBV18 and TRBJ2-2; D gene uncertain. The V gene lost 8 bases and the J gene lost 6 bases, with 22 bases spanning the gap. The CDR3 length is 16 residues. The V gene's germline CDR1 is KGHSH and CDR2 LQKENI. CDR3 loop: CASPIDWVVRPGELFF. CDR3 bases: TGTGCCAGCCCGATAGACTGGGTGGTCCGACCCGGGGAGCTGTTTTTT.

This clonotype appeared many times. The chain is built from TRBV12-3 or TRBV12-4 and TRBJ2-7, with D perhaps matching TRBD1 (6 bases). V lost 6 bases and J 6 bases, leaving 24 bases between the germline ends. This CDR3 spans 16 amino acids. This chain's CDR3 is CASSLGSGQLHPEQYF. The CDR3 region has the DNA TGTGCCAGCAGCCTAGGGTCCGGACAGCTACATCCCGAGCAGTACTTC.

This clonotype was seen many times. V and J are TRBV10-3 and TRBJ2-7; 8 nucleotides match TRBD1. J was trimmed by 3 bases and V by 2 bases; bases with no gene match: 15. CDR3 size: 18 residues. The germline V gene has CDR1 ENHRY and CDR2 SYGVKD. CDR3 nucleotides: TGTGCCATCAGTGAGCCCTACGTTTCGACAGGGGTAAGCTACGAGCAGTACTTC. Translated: CAISEPYVSTGVSYEQYF.

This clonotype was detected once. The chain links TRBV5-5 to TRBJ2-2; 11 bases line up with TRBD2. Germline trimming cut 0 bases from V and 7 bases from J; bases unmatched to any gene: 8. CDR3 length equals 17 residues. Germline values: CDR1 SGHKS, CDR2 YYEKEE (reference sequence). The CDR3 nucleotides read TGTGCCAGCAGCTTGGAGCTTAGCGGGAGGGTCGGCGGGGAGCTGTTTTTT. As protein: CASSLELSGRVGGELFF.

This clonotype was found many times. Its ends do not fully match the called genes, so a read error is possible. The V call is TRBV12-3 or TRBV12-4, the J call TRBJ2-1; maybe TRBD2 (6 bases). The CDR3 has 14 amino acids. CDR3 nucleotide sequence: TGTGCCAGCAGCCGATCGGGGGAATATAACCGGGACCCCTTC. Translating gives CASSRSGEYNRDPF.

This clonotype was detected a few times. This CDR3 reads CASSPQLKEAFF. The DNA for the CDR3 is TGTGCCAGCAGTCCCCAACTTAAGGAAGCTTTCTTT. The V and J genes are TRBV12-3 or TRBV12-4 and TRBJ1-1; no definite D call. This CDR3 comprises 12 residues. Trimming took off 5 bases at V and 8 bases at J, with 12 bases between the two ends.

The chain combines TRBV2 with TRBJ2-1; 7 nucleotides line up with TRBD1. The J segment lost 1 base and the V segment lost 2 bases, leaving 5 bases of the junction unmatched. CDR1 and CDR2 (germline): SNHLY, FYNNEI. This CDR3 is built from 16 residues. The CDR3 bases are TGTGCCAGCAGTGAAAGCTTACAGGGGTCCTACAATGAGCAGTTCTTC. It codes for CASSESLQGSYNEQFF.

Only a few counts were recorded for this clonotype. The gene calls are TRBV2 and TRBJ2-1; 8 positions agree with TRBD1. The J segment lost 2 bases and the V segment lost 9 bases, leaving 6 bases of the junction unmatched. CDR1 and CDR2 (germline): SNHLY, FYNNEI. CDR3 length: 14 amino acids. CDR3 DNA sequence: TGTGCCAGTCGCCGGGACAGGACCTACAATGAGCAGTTCTTC. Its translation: CASRRDRTYNEQFF.

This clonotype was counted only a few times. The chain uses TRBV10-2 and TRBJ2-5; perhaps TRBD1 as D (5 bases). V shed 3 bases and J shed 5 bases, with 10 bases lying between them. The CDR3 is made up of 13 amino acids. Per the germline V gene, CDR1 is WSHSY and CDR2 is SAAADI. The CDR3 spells CASSDRVVETQYF. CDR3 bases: TGCGCCAGCAGTGACAGGGTGGTTGAGACCCAGTACTTC.

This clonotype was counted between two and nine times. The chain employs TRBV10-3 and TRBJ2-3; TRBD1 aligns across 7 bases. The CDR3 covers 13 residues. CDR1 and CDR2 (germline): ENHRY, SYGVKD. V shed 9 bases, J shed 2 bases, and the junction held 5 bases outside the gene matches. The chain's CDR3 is CAIQQGLTDTQYF. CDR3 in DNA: TGTGCCATACAACAGGGGCTCACAGATACGCAGTATTTT.

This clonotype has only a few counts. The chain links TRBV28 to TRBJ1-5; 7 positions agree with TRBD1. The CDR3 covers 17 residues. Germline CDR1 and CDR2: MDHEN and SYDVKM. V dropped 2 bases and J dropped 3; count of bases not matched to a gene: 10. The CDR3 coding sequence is TGTGCCAGCAGTTTACGATTAGGGACAGAATACAATCAGCCCCAGCATTTT. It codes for CASSLRLGTEYNQPQHF.

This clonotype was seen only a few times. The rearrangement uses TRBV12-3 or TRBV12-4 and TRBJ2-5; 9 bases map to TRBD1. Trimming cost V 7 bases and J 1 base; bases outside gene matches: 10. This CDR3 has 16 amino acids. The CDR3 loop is CASTPRGQGLQETQYF. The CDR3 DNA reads TGTGCCAGCACCCCCCGGGGACAGGGTCTCCAAGAGACCCAGTACTTC.

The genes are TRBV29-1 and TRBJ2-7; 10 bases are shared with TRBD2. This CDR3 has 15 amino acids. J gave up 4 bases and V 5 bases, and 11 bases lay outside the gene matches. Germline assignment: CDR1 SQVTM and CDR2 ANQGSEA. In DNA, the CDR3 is TGCAGCGTTTCCGGACTAGCGGAGCGCCGGTACGAGCAGTACTTC. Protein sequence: CSVSGLAERRYEQYF.